This T cell receptor (beta chain) was captured by sequencing in a study of control samples from healthy donors and cancer patients. Using immunoSEQ multiplex PCR, the repertoire was profiled, and TCRdb retains in-frame clones only, with some absent. The table includes 20,000 to 30,000 clones, approximately 90% detected once. The receptor was isolated from a man aged 50 or older with lung cancer. Sequenced material: PBMCs.

CDR3 region: CSASRAGTSSYEQYF. The CDR3 nucleotides are TGCAGTGCTAGTAGGGCCGGGACATCCTCCTACGAGCAGTACTTC. The chain links TRBV20-1 to TRBJ2-7; TRBD1 might be the D (6 bases). CDR3 size: 15 residues. Germline loops: CDR1 DFQATT, CDR2 SNEGSKA (reference sequence). Deletions cut 3 bases from V and 0 bases from J, with 15 bases between.